This T cell receptor beta chain came from a study of blood T cells in healthy people across ages. Germline V gene data show CDR1 as SEHNR and CDR2 as FQNEAQ (reference sequence). The CDR3 totals 16 residues. The germline V and J ends were trimmed by 0 bases and 6 bases, with 14 bases remaining between them. This clonotype came up a few times. Sample-barcoded 5' priming and a J-beta primer mix drove a second PCR of about 6 to 12 cycles. TCRdb fed the 5' RACE reads into MiXCR, producing one record per CDR3 protein. This sample yields about 760,000 distinct CDR3 sequences, of which 25% are seen a single time; roughly 9% belongs to the top ten. These data were also reused for a study on T cells of mothers and their children.

Sequenced input: blood. This receptor was obtained from a boy aged 5 to 17 in good health. V is TRBV7-9 and J is TRBJ1-4, with no clear D. Here the CDR3 DNA reads TGTGCCAGCAGCTTAGCCGACCCGAGCCCCTATGAAAAACTGTTTTTT. Translation gives CASSLADPSPYEKLFF.